The 3 T cell receptor beta chains below come from one sample, sequenced in a study of T cells in Graves' hyperthyroidism and ophthalmopathy. RNA transcripts were the template for amplifying TCR beta CDR3 regions. A first-round RT-PCR of the TCR CDR3 used the HTBI primer set. A single record per CDR3 protein comes from TCRdb applying MiXCR to the multiplex PCR reads. This sample has hundreds of thousands of distinct CDR3 sequences, with 14% to 15% found just once. Input material: blood. Every receptor here comes from a woman aged 35 to 49 with Graves' ophthalmopathy.

The rearrangement links TRBV28 to TRBJ1-5; a possible D gene is TRBD1 (5 bases). Between the trimmed V and J ends, which lost 8 bases and 3 bases, there was a span of 11 bases. Germline CDR1 is MDHEN and CDR2 is SYDVKM. This CDR3 comprises 13 residues. CDR3 region: CASRAGPNQPQHF. In nucleotides, the CDR3 is TGTGCCAGCCGAGCAGGGCCCAATCAGCCCCAGCATTTT.

This clonotype was found many times. The genes are TRBV20-1 and TRBJ2-1; D is undetermined. From germline, CDR1 is DFQATT and CDR2 SNEGSKA (reference sequence). The length of the CDR3 is 14 residues. CDR3: CSFVGASSYNEQFF. The CDR3 nucleotides read TGCAGCTTTGTCGGCGCCTCGTCCTACAATGAGCAGTTCTTC.

This clonotype was recorded only once. V and J are TRBV14 and TRBJ2-6, with D possibly matching TRBD1 (6 bases). The V end was cut by 8 bases, the J end by 0 bases, with 14 bases between. Germline CDR1 and CDR2: SGHDN and FVKESK. The length of the CDR3 is 16 residues. CDR3 amino acids: CASGPRDISGANVLTF. CDR3 nucleotide sequence: TGTGCCAGCGGCCCCCGGGACATCTCTGGGGCCAACGTCCTGACTTTC.